This T cell receptor (beta chain) derives from a study of early T cells in non-severe SARS-CoV-2 infection. About the research overall: The sequenced material was bulk RNA from unsorted whole blood, and its chains were unpaired.

In the library, individual cDNA molecules carried attached unique molecular identifiers. MiXCR, applied by TCRdb to the 5' RACE reads, yields one record per CDR3 protein. The sample lists about 110,000 distinct CDR3 sequences; 9% to 14% were seen once. This CDR3 is built from 15 residues. Trimming took 4 bases from V and 4 from J, leaving 17 bases between them. Germline V gene data show CDR1 as SQVTM and CDR2 as ANQGSEA. The TCR sequence derives from an adult who was a healthcare worker with PCR-confirmed SARS-CoV-2 infection or an uninfected control (not recorded which). The chain combines TRBV29-1 with TRBJ1-3; D is undetermined. Specimen: whole blood. For the CDR3, the DNA is TGCAGCGTTGTTTCAGCTGGGGTATCCGGAAACACCATATATTTT. This encodes CSVVSAGVSGNTIYF.